Listed below are T cell receptor beta chains from one sample, sequenced in a study of blood T cell repertoires in COVID-19. Measured with immunoSEQ multiplex PCR; TCRdb has only the in-frame clones, and not every one. The sample holds roughly 200,000 clones, approximately 80% seen once. Sequencing was done on a sample of peripheral blood. These receptors were collected from a human donor in a cohort sampled during active COVID-19. The CDR3 runs from the conserved cysteine through the conserved F or W. D genes are given only for firm matches. Clone size is not always given. Where it is, it says once, few, many or a class for expanded clones.

v_gene,abundance,d_gene,CDR3aa
TRBV4-1,NA,TRBD2,CASSQKGGGRAAEQFF
TRBV24-1,NA,NA,CATSDPGSPGNTIYF
TRBV5-1,NA,TRBD1,CASSTRGQGRDTQYF
TRBV10-2,NA,TRBD2,CASKWEGLSSGANVLTF
TRBV5-6,NA,NA,CASSLSAGKLFF
TRBV6-5,NA,NA,CASRRVEGNQPQHF
TRBV7-9,NA,NA,CASSFLMGPPDTGELFF
TRBV18,NA,TRBD1,CASSRDGTGTEQYF
TRBV5-1,once,NA,CASSRVTANEKLFF
TRBV18,many,TRBD1,CASSPTGQGLNTEAFF
TRBV7-9,NA,TRBD1,CASSSGGFETQYF
TRBV28,NA,TRBD2,CASQTGGPEDTQYF
TRBV7-8,NA,TRBD2,CASSLGIPGTMLYEQYF